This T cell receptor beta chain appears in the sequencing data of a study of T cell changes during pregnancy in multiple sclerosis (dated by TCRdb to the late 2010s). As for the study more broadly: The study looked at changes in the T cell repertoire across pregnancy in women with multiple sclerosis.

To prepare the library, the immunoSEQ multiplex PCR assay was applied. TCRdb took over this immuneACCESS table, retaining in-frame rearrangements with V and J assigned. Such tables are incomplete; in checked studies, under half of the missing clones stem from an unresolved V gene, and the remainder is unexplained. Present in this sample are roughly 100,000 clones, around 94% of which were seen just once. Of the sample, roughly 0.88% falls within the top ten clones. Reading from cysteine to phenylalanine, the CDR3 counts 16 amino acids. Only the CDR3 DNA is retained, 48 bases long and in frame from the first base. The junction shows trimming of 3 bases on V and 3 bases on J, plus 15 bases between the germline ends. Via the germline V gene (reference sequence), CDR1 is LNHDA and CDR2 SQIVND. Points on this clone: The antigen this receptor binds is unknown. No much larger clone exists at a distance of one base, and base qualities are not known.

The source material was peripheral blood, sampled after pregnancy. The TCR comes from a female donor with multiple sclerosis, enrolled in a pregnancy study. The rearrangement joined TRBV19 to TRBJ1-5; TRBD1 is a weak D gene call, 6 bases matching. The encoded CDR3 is CASSIYRDTLNQPQHF. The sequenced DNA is TGTGCCAGTAGTATCTACCGGGACACTCTCAATCAGCCCCAGCATTTT.